The 30 T cell receptor beta chains below all came from one sample that was sequenced in a study of CD8 T cells in ankylosing spondylitis (dated by TCRdb to 2015 to 2018). The library was made by 5' RACE. Sequencing instrument: Illumina HiSeq 2500. TCRdb reworked the public reads: Q25 trimming with fastp, MiXCR clone assembly, productive beta chains retained. Records with the same CDR3 protein are collapsed into one entry carrying the most frequent genes and DNA. Across this sample there are about 150,000 distinct CDR3 sequences, with 30% to 35% seen only once. Approximately 6% of the sample lies in the top ten. What was sequenced was synovial fluid, either unsorted or a sorted T cell fraction (not recorded which). These receptors were taken from a male donor with ankylosing spondylitis.

This chain joins TRBV5-1 and TRBJ2-3; D is perhaps TRBD2 (7 bases). V gave up 6 bases and J gave up 1 base, with 18 bases separating them. The CDR3 has 16 residues. Germline assignment: CDR1 SGHRS and CDR2 YFSETQ. CDR3: CASNQIGGGGTDTQYF. The CDR3 nucleotides are TGCGCCAGCAACCAAATCGGCGGGGGCGGCACAGATACGCAGTATTTT.

This rearrangement joins TRBV5-1 to TRBJ1-2; 10 nucleotides agree with TRBD1. This CDR3 is built from 18 residues. Looked up from germline, CDR1 is SGHRS and CDR2 is YFSETQ. V shed 4 bases, J shed 4 bases, and the junction held 16 bases outside the gene matches. CDR3: CASSATRDRGLVPYGYTF. In DNA, the CDR3 is TGCGCCAGCAGCGCCACCCGGGACAGGGGATTGGTACCCTATGGCTACACCTTC.

V usage is TRBV29-1 and J usage is TRBJ2-3, with TRBD2 matching over 9 bases. CDR1 and CDR2 (germline): SQVTM, ANQGSEA. The CDR3 is 15 residues long. The junction had 6 bases not matched to a gene; V was cut back by 3 bases and J by 2 bases. CDR3 coding DNA: TGCAGCGTTGAGTCCAGCGGGGGGACCACAGATACGCAGTATTTT. Translating gives CSVESSGGTTDTQYF.

This clonotype was picked up a small number of times. The chain combines TRBV20-1 with TRBJ2-3, with TRBD1 matching over 7 bases. The germline V gene has CDR1 DFQATT and CDR2 SNEGSKA (reference sequence). CDR3 size: 11 residues. V shed 5 bases and J 11 bases; nucleotides not matched to a gene: 7. The CDR3 DNA follows: TGCAGTGCTGGAATCGGGACAGAGCAGTATTTT. This translates into CSAGIGTEQYF.

This clonotype appeared a few times. This chain links TRBV5-1 with TRBJ2-1; 7 bases align to TRBD1. Germline V gives CDR1 SGHRS, CDR2 YFSETQ. There are 13 residues in the CDR3. With V trimmed by 7 bases and J by 3 bases, 4 bases remained unmatched. CDR3: CASAGTDYNEQFF. The CDR3 DNA follows: TGCGCCAGCGCAGGGACAGACTACAATGAGCAGTTCTTC.

The table lists this clonotype with a few counts. The chain recombines TRBV12-3 or TRBV12-4 with TRBJ2-7; perhaps D is TRBD1 or TRBD2 (5 bases each). This CDR3 comprises 14 residues. The V end was cut by 4 bases, the J end by 5 bases, with 15 bases between. For the CDR3, the DNA is TGTGCCAGCAGTTCCCAGCAGGGAGTCCACGAGCAGTACTTC. It encodes CASSSQQGVHEQYF.

This clonotype was counted many times. This chain links TRBV28 with TRBJ2-3; 7 bases fit TRBD1. The CDR3 covers 12 residues. Trimming took 10 bases from V and 4 from J; bases not matched to a gene: 5. CDR1 is MDHEN and CDR2 is SYDVKM in the germline V gene. This chain's CDR3 is CATAQGADTQYF. The CDR3, as DNA: TGTGCCACGGCTCAGGGGGCAGATACGCAGTATTTT.

A note on this clonotype: The junction does not match germline at one end; this may be a read error. The chain recombines TRBV4-1 with TRBJ2-5, with TRBD1 as a possible D gene (6 bases). The CDR3 consists of 16 residues. Germline loops: CDR1 MGHRA, CDR2 YSYEKL. The CDR3 coding sequence is TGCGCCAGCAGCCAAGTGGGACACGCAAGACAAGAGACCCAGCACTTC. Translation: CASSQVGHARQETQHF.

This clonotype was seen at least ten times. This chain links TRBV11-3 with TRBJ2-3; no clear D gene. This CDR3 spans 13 amino acids. CDR1 and CDR2 (germline): SGHNT, YENEEA. V lost 5 bases to trimming and J lost 3 bases, with 9 bases between them. CDR3 DNA: TGTGCCAGCAGCCCATATGCAACAGATACGCAGTATTTT. Protein sequence: CASSPYATDTQYF. The full variable domain, with the rest looked up from reference TRBV11-3 and TRBJ2-3, is EAGVVQSPRYKIIEKKQPVAFWCNPISGHNTLYWYLQNLGQGPELLIRYENEEAVDDSQLPKDRFSAERLKGVDSTLKIQPAELGDSAVYLCASSPYATDTQYFGPGTRLTVL.

This clonotype showed up many times. The CDR3: CASSSRGSNEKLFF. The CDR3 DNA reads TGTGCCAGCAGTTCCCGCGGGAGCAATGAAAAACTGTTTTTT. The chain employs TRBV12-3 or TRBV12-4 and TRBJ1-4; D unresolved. Trimming stripped 4 bases from V and 5 bases from J, with 11 bases between. The CDR3 contains 14 residues.

In its sample, this clonotype was seen a few times. The chain is built from TRBV4-2 and TRBJ1-5, with D hard to call. The germline CDR1 and CDR2 sequences are LGHNA and YNFKEQ. V lost 2 bases, J lost 2 bases, and 7 bases lay in between. The CDR3 has 14 residues. The CDR3 bases are TGTGCCAGCAGCCAAAGGGCGGGCAATCAGCCCCAGCATTTT. It specifies CASSQRAGNQPQHF.

This clonotype was seen a handful of times. The gene calls are TRBV5-1 and TRBJ1-1, with no clear D. Looked up from germline, CDR1 is SGHRS and CDR2 is YFSETQ. The ends were cut back, 1 base at V and 3 bases at J, with 13 bases in the middle. The CDR3 runs to 15 residues. CDR3 amino acids: CASSLSPGSYTEAFF. For the CDR3, the DNA is TGCGCCAGCAGCTTGAGTCCGGGTAGTTACACTGAAGCTTTCTTT.

The V call is TRBV7-2, the J call TRBJ2-1; D gene uncertain. Germline assignment: CDR1 SGHTA and CDR2 FQGNSA. This CDR3 spans 14 amino acids. V lost 4 bases to trimming and J lost 7 bases, with 14 bases between them. The CDR3 sequence: CASSSDPGWNEQFF. The CDR3 nucleotides read TGTGCCAGCAGCTCGGACCCTGGGTGGAATGAGCAGTTCTTC. Complete variable domain (other parts from reference TRBV7-2 and TRBJ2-1): GAGVSQSPSNKVTEKGKDVELRCDPISGHTALYWYRQSLGQGLEFLIYFQGNSAPDKSGLPSDRFSAERTGGSVSTLTIQRTQQEDSAVYLCASSSDPGWNEQFFGPGTRLTVL.

This clonotype was recorded a few times. The chain joins TRBV15 to TRBJ2-3; 15 nucleotides agree with TRBD2. This CDR3 is built from 18 residues. Germline V lookup: CDR1 LNHNV, CDR2 YYDKDF (reference sequence). V shed 3 bases and J 3 bases; nucleotides not matched to a gene: 7. The CDR3 reads CATSSFPGLAGGTDTQYF. The CDR3 DNA reads TGTGCCACCAGCAGCTTTCCCGGACTAGCGGGGGGGACAGATACGCAGTATTTT. The full variable domain, in which reference TRBV15 and TRBJ2-3 provide the parts outside the CDR3, is DAMVIQNPRYQVTQFGKPVTLSCSQTLNHNVMYWYQQKSSQAPKLLFHYYDKDFNNEADTPDNFQSRRPNTSFCFLDIRSPGLGDTAMYLCATSSFPGLAGGTDTQYFGPGTRLTVL.

V and J are TRBV10-2 and TRBJ1-5; TRBD1 matches at 7 bases. The V segment lost 5 bases and the J segment 2 bases; nucleotides outside the gene matches: 3. Germline V CDR1 and CDR2: WSHSY, SAAADI. The CDR3 extends over 14 amino acids. The CDR3 loop is CASSYQGGNQPQHF. DNA of the CDR3: TGCGCCAGCAGTTATCAGGGGGGCAATCAGCCCCAGCATTTT.

This clonotype came up a few times. This rearrangement joins TRBV11-1 to TRBJ1-2; tentative D call: TRBD1 (5 bases). V was cut by 5 bases and J by 1 base, with 14 bases left in between. The CDR3 totals 15 residues. The germline CDR1 and CDR2 sequences are SGHAT and FQDESV (reference sequence). The CDR3 DNA reads as TGTGCCAGCAGCGGGACTCGGGGGAATAACTATGGCTACACCTTC. It codes for CASSGTRGNNYGYTF.

In DNA form, the CDR3 reads TGCAGTGCTAGAGCGGGGTCTGTGAACACTGAAGCTTTCTTT. Translation: CSARAGSVNTEAFF. The V gene is TRBV20-1, the J gene TRBJ1-1; D ambiguous. Germline loops: CDR1 DFQATT, CDR2 SNEGSKA (reference sequence). This CDR3 is 14 amino acids long. Deletions cut 1 base from V and 0 bases from J, with 9 bases between.

The chain couples TRBV12-3 or TRBV12-4 to TRBJ2-7, with 7 positions matching TRBD1. Trimming took 5 bases from V and 2 from J; bases not matched to a gene: 9. This CDR3 region has 15 residues. The chain's CDR3 is CASSLQGSSAYEQYF. In nucleotides, the CDR3 is TGTGCCAGCAGTCTACAGGGGAGTAGTGCCTACGAGCAGTACTTC.

V usage is TRBV12-3 or TRBV12-4 and J usage is TRBJ2-7; weak D call: TRBD1 (6 bases). CDR3 length: 16 residues. V lost 6 bases, J lost 3 bases, and 21 bases lay in between. The CDR3, as DNA: TGTGCCAGCAGCTTTTATGACCAAACAGGGCGCTACGAGCAGTACTTC. Translating it yields CASSFYDQTGRYEQYF.

This clonotype was seen once. This chain links TRBV6-1 with TRBJ2-5; tentatively, D is TRBD1 (6 bases). Germline values: CDR1 MNHNS, CDR2 SASEGT. Trimming removed 5 bases at V and 5 bases at J, with 18 bases between. The CDR3 runs to 15 residues. CDR3 coding DNA: TGTGCCAGCAGTATGATACCGGGACAATGGGAGACCCAGTACTTC. Its translation is CASSMIPGQWETQYF.

The chain has TRBV20-1 and TRBJ2-7; D uncertain. Germline V gene lookup returns CDR1 DFQATT and CDR2 SNEGSKA (reference sequence). This CDR3 region has 13 residues. Deletions cut 1 base from V and 2 bases from J, with 9 bases between. This CDR3 is CSARVTPTYEQYF. DNA for the CDR3: TGCAGTGCTAGAGTTACACCTACCTACGAGCAGTACTTC.

This clonotype showed up just once. The rearrangement uses TRBV5-4 and TRBJ2-5, with unresolved D. V was clipped by 0 bases and J by 5 bases, with 11 bases between them. This CDR3 is 14 amino acids long. In germline, CDR1 is SGHNT, CDR2 YYREEE (reference sequence). The CDR3 DNA reads as TGTGCCAGCAGCTTGGGTATCGACCGGGAGACCCAGTACTTC. Translating gives CASSLGIDRETQYF.

At least ten counts were recorded for this clonotype. The J gene is TRBJ2-2, the V gene TRBV7-3, with TRBD1 matching over 8 bases. From germline, CDR1 is SGHTA and CDR2 FQGTGA. The CDR3 length is 14 residues. V was pared by 5 bases and J by 3 bases, with 2 bases of the junction left unmatched. The CDR3 DNA sequence: TGTGCCAGCAGCCCAGGGGGCTACACCGGGGAGCTGTTTTTT. It codes for CASSPGGYTGELFF.

This clonotype was detected only a few times. The rearrangement uses TRBV28 and TRBJ2-1; no reliable D call. Germline CDR1 MDHEN, CDR2 SYDVKM. Trimming cost V 2 bases and J 6 bases, with 14 bases left between them. The CDR3 runs to 15 residues. The CDR3 reads CASSLTFDSINEQFF. CDR3 bases: TGTGCCAGCAGTTTAACCTTTGATAGTATCAATGAGCAGTTCTTC.

The chain employs TRBV15 and TRBJ1-1, with TRBD1 as a possible D gene (5 bases). The ends were cut back, 1 base at V and 4 bases at J, with 16 bases in the middle. Germline V lookup: CDR1 LNHNV, CDR2 YYDKDF (reference sequence). This CDR3 region has 16 residues. CDR3 nucleotide sequence: TGTGCCACCAGCAGAGGAGGGACCGGGGGAATCACTGAAGCTTTCTTT. It encodes CATSRGGTGGITEAFF.

This clonotype was seen ten or more times. This rearrangement joins TRBV10-3 to TRBJ1-1, with D perhaps matching TRBD1 (5 bases). The CDR3 is 15 residues long. V was cut by 0 bases and J by 2 bases, with 10 bases left in between. The germline V gene encodes CDR1 ENHRY and CDR2 SYGVKD. CDR3 sequence reads: CAISESQATNTEAFF. The CDR3 nucleotides read TGTGCCATCAGTGAGTCACAGGCGACTAACACTGAAGCTTTCTTT.

The chain joins TRBV5-1 to TRBJ2-5, with 8 bases fitting TRBD1. The junction had 3 bases not matched to a gene; V was cut back by 4 bases and J by 4 bases. CDR3 length equals 13 residues. The germline V gene encodes CDR1 SGHRS and CDR2 YFSETQ. CDR3 loop: CASSPGTGETQYF. DNA of the CDR3: TGCGCCAGCAGCCCCGGGACAGGAGAGACCCAGTACTTC.

The rearrangement joins TRBV21-1 to TRBJ2-7; the table's D gene call, TRBD2, was not cross checked with the DNA. TRBV21-1 is tagged as a pseudogene. The CDR3 loop spans 12 amino acids. CDR3 DNA: TGTGCCAGCAGCAATGAGGGTCTCGAGCAGTACTTC. It specifies CASSNEGLEQYF.

This clonotype was observed a handful of times. V and J are TRBV12-3 or TRBV12-4 and TRBJ1-4, with 7 bases that match TRBD1. V was pared by 5 bases and J by 6 bases, with 15 bases of the junction left unmatched. This CDR3 is 17 amino acids long. CDR3 region: CASSQEELGTVDEKLFF. CDR3 bases: TGTGCCAGCAGTCAGGAAGAATTAGGGACAGTGGATGAAAAACTGTTTTTT.

The chain uses TRBV6-2 or TRBV6-3 and TRBJ2-3; the D is unclear. The length of the CDR3 is 20 residues. V was trimmed by 1 base and J by 3 bases, leaving 26 bases between them. The V gene's germline CDR1 is MNHEY and CDR2 SVGEGT. The CDR3, as DNA: TGTGCCAGCAGTTACTGGTCAGCGAATGCCCCCTCTCTGGGAACAGATACGCAGTATTTT. It codes for CASSYWSANAPSLGTDTQYF.